Listed below are T cell receptor beta chains from one sample, sequenced in a study of cytomegalovirus exposure and HLA in healthy donors. TCRdb keeps only in-frame clones here, not all; method: immunoSEQ multiplex PCR. The repertoire holds some 150,000 clones, around four fifths seen once, with around 1.4% in the top ten. Source material: PBMCs. The receptors stem from a young woman in good health and CMV-seronegative. The CDR3 runs from the conserved cysteine through the conserved F or W. The D gene is left open where the match is weak. Size values are once, few and many counts, or a class for expanded clones, and some rows have none.

J | V | size | D | DNA | CDR3
TRBJ2-7 | TRBV19 | NA | TRBD1 | TGTGCCAGTAGTAGACAGGGGGCGCCCCCCTACGAGCAGTACTTC | CASSRQGAPPYEQYF
TRBJ1-4 | TRBV29-1 | NA | NA | TGCAGCGCCCGGCGGGGGTCAGGGGTGGTGTCGGAAAAACTGTTTTTT | CSARRGSGVVSEKLFF
TRBJ2-7 | TRBV5-5 | NA | TRBD2 | TGTGCCAGCAGCTTGGGCGGGGGGGGTGCCTACGAGCAGTACTTC | CASSLGGGGAYEQYF
TRBJ2-2 | TRBV7-2 | NA | NA | TGTGCCAGCAGCTTCTCGTCCCAGACCGGGGAGCTGTTTTTT | CASSFSSQTGELFF
TRBJ1-1 | TRBV4-2 | NA | NA | TGTGCCAGCAGCCAAGTGAATGGAGAGAACACTGAAGCTTTCTTT | CASSQVNGENTEAFF
TRBJ1-2 | TRBV28 | NA | TRBD1 | TGTGCCAGCAGACTGACAGGGGTTGACTATGGCTACACCTTC | CASRLTGVDYGYTF
TRBJ2-1 | TRBV6-4 | NA | TRBD2 | TGTGCCAGCAGACACCGTAGACTAGCGGGGGGCTTAGAGCAGTTCTTC | CASRHRRLAGGLEQFF
TRBJ2-5 | TRBV5-1 | few | TRBD2 | TGCGCCAGCAGCTGGGGAGGGGAGACCCAGTACTTC | CASSWGGETQYF
TRBJ2-7 | TRBV29-1 | NA | NA | TGCAGCGTTGAGGTAGCGCTGGGGGAGCAGTACTTC | CSVEVALGEQYF
TRBJ2-5 | TRBV7-6 | NA | NA | TGTGCCAGCAGCTTAGGTTCACAGACTATGGAGACCCAGTACTTC | CASSLGSQTMETQYF
TRBJ1-1 | TRBV10-3 | NA | TRBD1 | TGTGCCATCAGTGACGTCGGACAGGGAAGGGGGGCTGAAGCTTTCTTT | CAISDVGQGRGAEAFF
TRBJ1-3 | TRBV7-8 | NA | NA | TGTGCCAGCAGCCCAGCCGGAGGTCCTGGAAACACCATATATTTT | CASSPAGGPGNTIYF
TRBJ2-7 | TRBV2 | NA | TRBD1 | TGTGCCAGCAGAGAACCGGGACAGGGTAGGGGCTTTTCCTACGAGCAGTACTTC | CASREPGQGRGFSYEQYF
TRBJ2-7 | TRBV6-1 | once | TRBD1 | TGTGCCAGCAGTAGCGGACAGGGCGGATCCTACGAGCAGTACTTC | CASSSGQGGSYEQYF
TRBJ1-3 | TRBV19 | NA | NA | TGTGCCAGTTCGTCCTCGTTCTCTGGAAACACCATATATTTT | CASSSSFSGNTIYF
TRBJ2-1 | TRBV18 | NA | TRBD2 | TGTGCCAGCTCGCCGACTAGCGGGGCTTACAATGAGCAGTTCTTC | CASSPTSGAYNEQFF
TRBJ2-2 | TRBV27 | NA | NA | TGTGCCAGCGTGCAGGGCCTACCCGGGGAGCTGTTTTTT | CASVQGLPGELFF
TRBJ1-1 | TRBV28 | NA | NA | TGTGCCAGCACCTTCAGGGTGGGGACTGAAGCTTTCTTT | CASTFRVGTEAFF
TRBJ1-2 | TRBV7-9 | NA | NA | TGTGCCAGCAGCTTAGGGACAGAACTTTATGGCTACACCTTC | CASSLGTELYGYTF
TRBJ2-2 | TRBV19 | NA | NA | TGTGCCAGTAGTATAGATAGGGGAAATACCGGGGAGCTGTTTTTT | CASSIDRGNTGELFF
TRBJ1-4 | TRBV6-6 | NA | NA | TGTGCCAGCAGCGGCGGCAGCCCTAATGAAAAACTGTTTTTT | CASSGGSPNEKLFF
TRBJ2-5 | TRBV30 | few | TRBD1 | TGTGCCTGGAACTACGGACAGGGGAAAAAGGAGACCCAGTACTTC | CAWNYGQGKKETQYF
TRBJ2-5 | TRBV11-2 | NA | NA | TGTGCCAGCAGCCGAATAATTGGGGCTCAAGAGACCCAGTACTTC | CASSRIIGAQETQYF
TRBJ1-5 | TRBV10-1 | NA | NA | TGCGCCAGCAGTGAGTCGTCACAGCCCCAGCATTTT | CASSESSQPQHF
TRBJ2-1 | TRBV11-2 | NA | TRBD2 | TGTGCCAGCAGCCCCGGTGGTAGCGGGGGCGCATACCAGTTCTTC | CASSPGGSGGAYQFF
TRBJ2-7 | TRBV2 | NA | NA | TGTGCCAGCGGACCACAGGGATCGAACGAGCAGTACTTC | CASGPQGSNEQYF
TRBJ1-1 | TRBV10-3 | NA | NA | TGTGCCATCAGTGAGTCCAGGGACACTGAAGCTTTCTTT | CAISESRDTEAFF
TRBJ2-3 | TRBV19 | NA | TRBD1 | TGTGCCAGTAGATCAACAGGGGAGACAGATACGCAGTATTTT | CASRSTGETDTQYF
TRBJ2-1 | TRBV2 | NA | NA | TGTGCCAGCAGTACAACAGACTCCTACAATGAGCAGTTCTTC | CASSTTDSYNEQFF
TRBJ1-1 | TRBV28 | NA | TRBD1 | TGTGCCAGCAGTTTTCAGGGGGCGAGTGAGTCGGCTTTCTTT | CASSFQGASESAFF
TRBJ2-4 | TRBV9 | NA | TRBD1 | TGTGCCAGCAGCGGGGCTAGACAGGGGAACATTCAGTACTTC | CASSGARQGNIQYF
TRBJ1-4 | TRBV28 | NA | NA | TGTGCCAGCAGTTTCGACAGAAGCGTAGTATTTGGGAAAAAACTGTTTTTT | CASSFDRSVVFGKKLFF
TRBJ2-1 | TRBV4-1 | NA | TRBD2 | TGCGCCAGCGGGACTAGCGGGGGGGCCGGGGTTTCCTACAATGAGCAGTTCTTC | CASGTSGGAGVSYNEQFF
TRBJ1-1 | TRBV5-1 | NA | TRBD1 | TGCGCCAGCAGCTCCGGGACAGGGTGGGACACTGAAGCTTTCTTT | CASSSGTGWDTEAFF
TRBJ2-1 | TRBV5-1 | NA | TRBD2 | TGCGCCAGGATTTCGGGGGGTTCCGACAATGAGCAGTTCTTC | CARISGGSDNEQFF
TRBJ1-5 | TRBV19 | NA | NA | TGTGCCAGTACCCCGGGAGGGGGCAATCAGCCCCAGCATTTT | CASTPGGGNQPQHF
TRBJ1-5 | TRBV28 | few | NA | TGTGCCAGCAGTACATCCCCGCTGCCCCAGCATTTT | CASSTSPLPQHF
TRBJ1-5 | TRBV5-8 | NA | TRBD1 | TGTGCCAGCAGCCGGACAGGGGTCCTGCATCAGCCCCAGCATTTT | CASSRTGVLHQPQHF
TRBJ1-2 | TRBV29-1 | few | NA | TGCAGCGTCCTTGGACAGTCCTATGGCTACACCTTC | CSVLGQSYGYTF
TRBJ1-5 | TRBV10-2 | NA | NA | TGCGCCAGCAGTGGAGGGATCGGTCAGCCCCAGCATTTT | CASSGGIGQPQHF
TRBJ1-5 | TRBV6-1 | NA | TRBD1 | TGTGCCAGCAGTCGGGATACAGGGGATAATCAGCCCCAGCATTTT | CASSRDTGDNQPQHF
TRBJ1-5 | TRBV6-1 | NA | TRBD1 | TGTGCCAGCAGTAAGACAGGGCATGGCAATCAGCCCCAGCATTTT | CASSKTGHGNQPQHF
TRBJ2-2 | TRBV4-2 | NA | TRBD2 | TGTGCCAGCAGCCAAGGGCTAGCGGGAGGCTCCGGGGAGCTGTTTTTT | CASSQGLAGGSGELFF
TRBJ1-2 | TRBV5-1 | few | NA | TGCGCCAGCAGCGCACCTGGACAGCCTAACTATGGCTACACCTTC | CASSAPGQPNYGYTF
TRBJ1-5 | TRBV10-3 | NA | TRBD1 | TGTGCCATCCGGGGGACAGGGGAAAATCAGCCCCAGCATTTT | CAIRGTGENQPQHF
TRBJ1-2 | TRBV7-9 | few | NA | TGTTCCAGCAGCTTACAGCCTACGCGGGGTGGATATGGCTACACCTTC | CSSSLQPTRGGYGYTF
TRBJ1-1 | TRBV2 | NA | NA | TGTGCCAGCCTCGAGAGGGCACCGGAAGCTTTCTTT | CASLERAPEAFF
TRBJ2-7 | TRBV18 | few | NA | TGTGCCAGCTCACCCTTGTCCGGAGATAGTTACGAGCAGTACTTC | CASSPLSGDSYEQYF
TRBJ2-5 | TRBV2 | NA | NA | TGTGCCAGCAGCTGGGGACTCCTTGAGGGCCAGTACTTC | CASSWGLLEGQYF
TRBJ1-4 | TRBV18 | NA | NA | TGTGCCAGCTCACACAATACAGGGAATGAAAAACTGTTTTTT | CASSHNTGNEKLFF
TRBJ2-1 | TRBV15 | NA | TRBD1 | TGTGCCACCATCGCGGGACAGGGGTACAATGAGCAGTTCTTC | CATIAGQGYNEQFF
TRBJ2-5 | TRBV6-6 | NA | TRBD2 | TGTGCCAGCAGTTACTCGGGGGGGCAAGAGACCCAGTACTTC | CASSYSGGQETQYF
TRBJ1-3 | TRBV2 | NA | TRBD1 | TGTGCCAGCAGTGAGGGCAGGGGGTCTGGAAACACCATATATTTT | CASSEGRGSGNTIYF